These 12 T cell receptor beta chains originate from one sample sequenced in a study of human T cells and chemical hapten exposure. A single record per CDR3 protein comes from TCRdb applying MiXCR to the RACE reads. The sample holds 300,000 to 450,000 distinct CDR3 sequences, approximately 5.1% seen once. The time point denotes: pre-sensitization, week 0. The sample's treatment: therapeutic diphenylcyclopropenone sensitization with weekly scalp DPC. The sample was whole blood, taken in connection with sensitization to the hapten diphenylcyclopropenone (DPC). Source of these receptors: a woman aged 45-65 years with alopecia areata. Some clones in this sample may be carry-over from other donors' samples.

This clonotype was counted at least ten times. The chain uses TRBV27 and TRBJ2-5; D might be TRBD1 or TRBD2, each matching 6 bases. The CDR3 has 14 amino acids. CDR1 and CDR2 (germline): MNHEY, SMNVEV (reference sequence). V lost 5 bases, J lost 5 bases, and 15 bases lay in between. CDR3: CASSPGAAAETQYF. The CDR3 DNA follows: TGTGCCAGCAGTCCGGGGGCCGCGGCGGAGACCCAGTACTTC.

This clonotype was picked up a small number of times. The J gene is TRBJ1-6, the V gene TRBV5-1; TRBD1 might be the D (5 bases). The CDR3 extends over 16 amino acids. Trimming took off 0 bases at V and 7 bases at J, with 14 bases between the two ends. Germline CDR1 and CDR2: SGHRS and YFSETQ. CDR3 sequence reads: CASSLVGGAQNSPLHF. DNA for the CDR3: TGCGCCAGCAGCTTGGTCGGAGGGGCTCAGAATTCACCCCTCCACTTT.

This clonotype was seen only a few times. The chain recombines TRBV6-2 or TRBV6-3 with TRBJ1-1, with D perhaps matching TRBD1 (5 bases). The V and J ends lost 2 bases and 4 bases respectively, with 11 bases between them. CDR1 is MNHEY and CDR2 is SVGEGT in the germline V gene. The CDR3 is 14 amino acids. CDR3 residues: CASSYGGSTTEAFF. DNA for the CDR3: TGTGCCAGCAGTTACGGGGGAAGCACCACTGAAGCTTTCTTT.

This clonotype was counted between two and nine times. The V gene is TRBV12-3 or TRBV12-4, the J gene TRBJ2-5; 7 positions match TRBD1. V trimming: 5 bases; J trimming: 9 bases; junction bases outside the gene matches: 21. The CDR3 totals 17 residues. CDR3 loop: CASSPTTTGQWNRAQYF. CDR3 in DNA: TGTGCCAGCAGTCCCACCACCACGGGACAGTGGAACCGGGCCCAGTACTTC.

A note on this clonotype: A much bigger clone sits one base away, suggesting this may be a read error. The genes are TRBV27 and TRBJ1-2; D remains ambiguous. From germline, CDR1 is MNHEY and CDR2 SMNVEV (reference sequence). This CDR3 has 13 amino acids. V was clipped by 3 bases and J by 2 bases, with 7 bases between them. CDR3: CASSFTPNYGYTF. CDR3 DNA: TGTGCCAGCAGTTTCACCCCGAACTATGGCTACACCTTC.

This clonotype was seen a few times. The chain joins TRBV6-5 to TRBJ1-6; no reliable D call. The V end was cut by 6 bases, the J end by 7 bases, with 13 bases between. The CDR3 runs 14 residues. Germline CDR1 and CDR2: MNHEY and SVGAGI. CDR3: CASSPSMGNSPLHF. In DNA, the CDR3 is TGTGCCAGCAGCCCTTCGATGGGGAATTCACCCCTCCACTTT.

There are a few counts of this clonotype. V and J are TRBV20-1 and TRBJ1-4, with unresolved D. V was pared by 4 bases and J by 5 bases, with 14 bases between. This CDR3 has 14 residues. The germline gives CDR1 DFQATT, CDR2 SNEGSKA (reference sequence). The CDR3 reads CSAKLGPVNEKLFF. For the CDR3, the DNA is TGCAGTGCTAAACTCGGCCCAGTCAATGAAAAACTGTTTTTT.

There are many counts of this clonotype. J is TRBJ1-5 and V is TRBV5-6; 10 bases are shared with TRBD1. J gave up 6 bases and V 5 bases, and 8 bases lay outside the gene matches. This CDR3 contains 15 residues. Germline CDR1 is SGHDT and CDR2 is YYEEEE. This CDR3 reads CASSYGTGDIQPQHF. CDR3 nucleotide sequence: TGTGCCAGCAGTTATGGGACAGGGGACATTCAGCCCCAGCATTTT.

This clonotype has only a few counts. The chain links TRBV9 to TRBJ1-1; D is undetermined. Trimming stripped 4 bases from V and 11 bases from J, with 9 bases between. This CDR3 comprises 10 residues. The germline V gene encodes CDR1 SGDLS and CDR2 YYNGEE. The CDR3 reads CASSPVPAFF. The CDR3 DNA is TGTGCCAGCAGCCCCGTACCGGCTTTCTTT.

Notes on this clonotype: An end of the junction differs from the germline gene, which may be a read error. This chain connects TRBV6-2 or TRBV6-3 to TRBJ2-3, with TRBD2 matching 9 bases. The germline gives CDR1 MNHEY, CDR2 SVGEGT. The CDR3 contains 16 residues. CDR3 nucleotide sequence: TGTGCCAGCAGTTACGGCGGGGGGGCAGCCACAGATGCGCAGTATTTT. This encodes CASSYGGGAATDAQYF.

This clonotype has at least ten counts. V usage is TRBV24-1 and J usage is TRBJ1-2; D is ambiguous. The germline CDR1 and CDR2 sequences are KGHDR and SFDVKD. This CDR3 is built from 14 residues. V lost 1 base to trimming and J lost 4 bases, with 9 bases between them. The CDR3 here is CATSDFLRSYGYTF. The DNA of the CDR3 is TGTGCCACCAGTGATTTTCTTAGAAGCTATGGCTACACCTTC.

This rearrangement joins TRBV5-6 to TRBJ2-7; either TRBD1 or TRBD2 may supply D (5 bases each). Trimming pared 3 bases from V and 4 bases from J, leaving 11 bases between. Per germline, CDR1 SGHDT and CDR2 YYEEEE. The CDR3 loop spans 13 amino acids. As DNA, the CDR3 is TGTGCCAGCAGCTGGGGGACGGAGTACGAGCAGTACTTC. It translates to CASSWGTEYEQYF. Full variable domain (missing parts from reference TRBV5-6 and TRBJ2-7): DAGVTQSPTHLIKTRGQQVTLRCSPKSGHDTVSWYQQALGQGPQFIFQYYEEEERQRGNFPDRFSGHQFPNYSSELNVNALLLGDSALYLCASSWGTEYEQYFGPGTRLTVT.